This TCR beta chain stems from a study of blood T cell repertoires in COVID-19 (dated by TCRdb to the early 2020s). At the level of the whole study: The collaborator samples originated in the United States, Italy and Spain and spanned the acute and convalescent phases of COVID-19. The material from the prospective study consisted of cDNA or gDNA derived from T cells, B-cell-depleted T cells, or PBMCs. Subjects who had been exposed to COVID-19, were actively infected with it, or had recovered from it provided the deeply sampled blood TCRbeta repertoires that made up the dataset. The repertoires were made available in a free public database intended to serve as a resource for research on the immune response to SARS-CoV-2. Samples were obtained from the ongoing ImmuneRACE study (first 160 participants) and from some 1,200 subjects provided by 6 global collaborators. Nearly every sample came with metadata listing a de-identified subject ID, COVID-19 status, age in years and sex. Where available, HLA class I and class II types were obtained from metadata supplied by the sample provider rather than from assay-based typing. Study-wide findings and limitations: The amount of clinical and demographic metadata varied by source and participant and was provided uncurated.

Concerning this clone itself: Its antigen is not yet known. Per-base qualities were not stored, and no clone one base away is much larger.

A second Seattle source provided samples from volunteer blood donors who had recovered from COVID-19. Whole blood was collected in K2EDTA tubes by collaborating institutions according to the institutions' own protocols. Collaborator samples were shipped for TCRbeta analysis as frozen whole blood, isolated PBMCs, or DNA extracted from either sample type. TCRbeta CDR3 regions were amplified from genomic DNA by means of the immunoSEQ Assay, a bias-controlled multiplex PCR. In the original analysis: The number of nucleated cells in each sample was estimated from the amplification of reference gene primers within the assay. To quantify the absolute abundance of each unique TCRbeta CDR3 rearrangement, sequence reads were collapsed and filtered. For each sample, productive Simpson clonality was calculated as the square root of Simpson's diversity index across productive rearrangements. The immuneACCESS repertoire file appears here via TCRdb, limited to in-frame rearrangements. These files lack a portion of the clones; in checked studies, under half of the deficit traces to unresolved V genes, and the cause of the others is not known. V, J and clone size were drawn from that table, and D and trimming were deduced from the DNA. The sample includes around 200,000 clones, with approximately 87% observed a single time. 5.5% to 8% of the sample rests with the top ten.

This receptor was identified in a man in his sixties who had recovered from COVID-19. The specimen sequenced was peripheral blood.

In nucleotide form, the sequence is TGTGCCACCAGAGCAGACACGAACACCGGGGAGCTGTTTTTT. This sequence encodes CATRADTNTGELFF. The chain is encoded by TRBV24-1 joined to TRBJ2-2, with no confident D gene call. In the germline V gene, CDR1 corresponds to KGHDR and CDR2 to SFDVKD. Trimming costs V 7 bases and J 0 bases, and their ends lie 8 bases apart. The CDR3 sequence holds 14 residues, the cysteine and phenylalanine included. Only the CDR3 part of the read is kept: 42 bases, read in frame from the first base.